The rows below give T cell receptor beta chains drawn from one sample of a study of early T cells in non-severe SARS-CoV-2 infection. TCRdb re-analysed the 5' RACE reads in MiXCR, keeping a single row per CDR3 protein. This table holds tens of thousands of distinct CDR3 sequences, 9.5% to 11% found once. Sequences were obtained from whole blood. Receptors originate from an adult who was a healthcare worker with PCR-confirmed SARS-CoV-2 infection or an uninfected control (not recorded which). CDR3s include the opening cysteine and the closing phenylalanine or tryptophan. Clone size, where shown, is once, few, many, or a class for clones that have expanded.

CDR3 protein,V gene,J gene,clone size
CASSQAGRERTTEAFF,TRBV3-1,TRBJ1-1,many
CASSYASPGDEKLFF,TRBV6-6,TRBJ1-4,few
CASTDPRGGSYNEQFF,TRBV9,TRBJ2-1,-
CASRYLAGGMYEQYF,TRBV12-3/TRBV12-4,TRBJ2-7,few
CASGTYNEQFF,TRBV11-2,TRBJ2-1,-
CASREGTSYGYTF,TRBV19,TRBJ1-2,many
CASSLKRGSSYNEQFF,TRBV7-3,TRBJ2-1,-
CASSQRTGSNQPQHF,TRBV4-1,TRBJ1-5,many
CASRESLNTEAFF,TRBV7-9,TRBJ1-1,many
CSAREGPYEQYF,TRBV20-1,TRBJ2-7,few
CASSSHRENTGELFF,TRBV5-4,TRBJ2-2,many
CASSYGRTGSSYNSPLHF,TRBV28,TRBJ1-6,many
CSATTLGEQYF,TRBV20-1,TRBJ2-7,-
CAISEPPGVRNEQFF,TRBV10-3,TRBJ2-1,-
CASSLFGEGYEQYF,TRBV27,TRBJ2-7,many
CSASSGTSGYNEQFF,TRBV20-1,TRBJ2-1,few
CASSLKSEVWYEQYF,TRBV7-2,TRBJ2-7,-
CAITGPHGEQYF,TRBV10-3,TRBJ2-7,-
CASSPYRGGSYEQYF,TRBV7-9,TRBJ2-7,many
CAGSSLNTEAFF,TRBV18,TRBJ1-1,many
CASSLREGNTYTLHF,TRBV6-2/TRBV6-3,TRBJ1-6,few
CASTKAGMSGQPQHF,TRBV6-2/TRBV6-3,TRBJ1-5,few
CASSLGLAGAGELFF,TRBV5-6,TRBJ2-2,many
CASTPAHRGSGANVLTF,TRBV28,TRBJ2-6,once
CASSQVFSGLYNEQFF,TRBV4-1,TRBJ2-1,many
CSIRWKRGTEAFF,TRBV29-1,TRBJ1-1,few
CATTSPINNEQFF,TRBV5-4,TRBJ2-1,many
CASGTGLSTDTQYF,TRBV7-9,TRBJ2-3,few
CASSFDPQTQDTQYF,TRBV7-3,TRBJ2-3,few
CSVGTSGRAHTQYF,TRBV29-1,TRBJ2-3,few
CASSQDMDTEAFF,TRBV4-2,TRBJ1-1,many
CASSYGQGNSPLHF,TRBV7-9,TRBJ1-6,-
CASSLRGLAGPQETQYF,TRBV7-9,TRBJ2-5,many
CASSSHGGAQETQYF,TRBV7-3,TRBJ2-5,many
CSVDPGQRGEQYF,TRBV29-1,TRBJ2-7,few
CASSSASGTKNIQYF,TRBV12-3/TRBV12-4,TRBJ2-4,-
CASSLRTSGGETQYF,TRBV7-8,TRBJ2-5,many
CASSQDTWTVSGNTIYF,TRBV4-3,TRBJ1-3,-
CATKPGRRSYEQYF,TRBV15,TRBJ2-7,few
CASSQDTSWGNTIYF,TRBV4-3,TRBJ1-3,many
CASSENYGYTF,TRBV9,TRBJ1-2,-
CASSQDRSGDGYTF,TRBV4-3,TRBJ1-2,many
CASSWGQGRSGETQYF,TRBV5-8,TRBJ2-5,many
CASRYNGNTEAFF,TRBV6-2/TRBV6-3,TRBJ1-1,many
CASSLGGGSGELFF,TRBV11-2,TRBJ2-2,many
CASSPRGFVQPQHF,TRBV6-2/TRBV6-3,TRBJ1-5,few
CSVSSGQGASVGELFF,TRBV29-1,TRBJ2-2,few
CASSFGNTGELFF,TRBV11-2,TRBJ2-2,many
CASSPQGNYNEQFF,TRBV11-3,TRBJ2-1,-
CASSPTGTSSDTQYF,TRBV4-2,TRBJ2-3,many
CASSIDRGIYGYTF,TRBV19,TRBJ1-2,many
CASSLGTGGSEQYF,TRBV5-1,TRBJ2-7,-
CASRTADTEAFF,TRBV6-2/TRBV6-3,TRBJ1-1,-
CASSLGQGAYEQYF,TRBV7-9,TRBJ2-7,few
CASRIGAAAMNTEAFF,TRBV27,TRBJ1-1,many
CAWSQGMGAEAFF,TRBV30,TRBJ1-1,many
CSANVQRTGNEKLFF,TRBV20-1,TRBJ1-4,-
CASSEGRFSGTEAFF,TRBV25-1,TRBJ1-1,few
CASTLRSSYNEQFF,TRBV5-8,TRBJ2-1,many
CASSDGTGDIQYF,TRBV10-2,TRBJ2-4,many